This TCR beta chain was recorded in a study of blood T cell repertoires in COVID-19. The overall study: COVID-19 samples from acute and convalescent phases originated in the United States, Italy and Spain.

Sequenced by immunoSEQ multiplex PCR; TCRdb stores in-frame clones only, minus some. The table includes 200,000 or so clones, about 86% detected once. CDR3 length: 14 residues. Trimming took 4 bases from V and 2 from J; bases not matched to a gene: 2. Germline CDR1 SGHAT, CDR2 FQNNGV. The chain uses TRBV11-2 and TRBJ2-1; 7 bases map to TRBD2. The sequencing sample was made of peripheral blood. The TCR was taken from a woman in her seventies with acute or convalescent COVID-19. The CDR3 coding sequence is TGTGCCAGCAGCTCTAGCGGCACCTACAATGAGCAGTTCTTC. Its protein is CASSSSGTYNEQFF.